This T cell receptor beta chain was captured in a study of shared clonotypes between healthy human individuals. Study results and caveats: Few donors restricted represented genetic and exposure-history diversity. Researchers found naive subsets generally carried larger estimated richness than memory subsets.

Original handling: Without quality scores, immunoSEQ junctional reads could not be filtered like full-length reads. Sequenced by immunoSEQ multiplex PCR; TCRdb stores in-frame clones only, minus some. V, J and clone size are taken as reported in that table, and D and trimming were inferred from the DNA itself. This repertoire shows millions of clones, more than 80% found once; its top ten account for under 0.45%. Points on this clone: What it recognizes is unknown. Within the sample, other DNA sequences also encode this same CDR3.

The germline gives CDR1 KGHSH, CDR2 LQKENI. This CDR3 has 14 residues. The V end was cut by 0 bases, the J end by 2 bases, with 6 bases between. The genes are TRBV18 and TRBJ2-3; possible D gene TRBD1, 5 bases. Sequenced sample: naive CD4+ T cells from PBMCs. Subset defined: CD45RA+ positively selected. The TCR was taken from a man aged 18 to 29 in good health. Some clones in this sample may be carry-over from other donors' samples. In nucleotides, the CDR3 is TGTGCCAGCTCACCACCGGGGCCCACAGATACGCAGTATTTT. Translation gives CASSPPGPTDTQYF. Based on the CDR3 plus reference TRBV18 and TRBJ2-3, the full variable domain is NAGVMQNPRHLVRRRGQEARLRCSPMKGHSHVYWYRQLPEEGLKFMVYLQKENIIDESGMPKERFSAEFPKEGPSILRIQQVVRGDSAAYFCASSPPGPTDTQYFGPGTRLTVL.